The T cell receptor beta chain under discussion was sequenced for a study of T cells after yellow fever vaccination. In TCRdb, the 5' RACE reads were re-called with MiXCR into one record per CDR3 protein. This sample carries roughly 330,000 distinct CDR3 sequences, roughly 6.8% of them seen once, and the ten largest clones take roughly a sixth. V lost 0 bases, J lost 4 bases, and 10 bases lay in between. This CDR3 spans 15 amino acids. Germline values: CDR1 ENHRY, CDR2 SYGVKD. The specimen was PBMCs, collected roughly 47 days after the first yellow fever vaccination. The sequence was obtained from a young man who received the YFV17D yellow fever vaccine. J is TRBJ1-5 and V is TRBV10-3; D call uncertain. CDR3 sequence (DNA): TGTGCCATCAGTGAGTCGCGGGTTAATAATCAGCCCCAGCATTTT. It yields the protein CAISESRVNNQPQHF.